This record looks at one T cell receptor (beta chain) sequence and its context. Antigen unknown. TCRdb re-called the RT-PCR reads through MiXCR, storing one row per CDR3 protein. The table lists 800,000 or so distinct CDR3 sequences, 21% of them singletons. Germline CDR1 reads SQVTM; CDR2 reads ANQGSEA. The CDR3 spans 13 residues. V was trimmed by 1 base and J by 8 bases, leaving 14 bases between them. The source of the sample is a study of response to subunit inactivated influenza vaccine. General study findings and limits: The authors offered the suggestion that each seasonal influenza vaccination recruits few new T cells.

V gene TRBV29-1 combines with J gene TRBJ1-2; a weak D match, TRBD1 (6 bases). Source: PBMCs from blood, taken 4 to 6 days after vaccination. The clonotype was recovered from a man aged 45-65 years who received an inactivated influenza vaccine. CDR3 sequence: CSVEGGAGPGYTF. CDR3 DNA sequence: TGCAGCGTTGAAGGGGGGGCAGGACCGGGCTACACCTTC.